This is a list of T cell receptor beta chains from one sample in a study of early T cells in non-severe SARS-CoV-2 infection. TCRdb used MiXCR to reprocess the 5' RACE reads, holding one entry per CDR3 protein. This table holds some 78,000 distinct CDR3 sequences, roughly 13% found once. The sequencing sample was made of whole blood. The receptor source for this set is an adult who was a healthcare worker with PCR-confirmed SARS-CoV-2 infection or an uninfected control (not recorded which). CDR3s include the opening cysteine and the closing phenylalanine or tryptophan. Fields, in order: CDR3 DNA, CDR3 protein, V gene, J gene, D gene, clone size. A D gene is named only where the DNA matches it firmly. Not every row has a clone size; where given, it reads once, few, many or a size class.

DNA: TGTGCCATCACGACAGGGCGAGGCACTGAAGCTTTCTTT; CDR3: CAITTGRGTEAFF; V: TRBV10-3; J: TRBJ1-1; D: TRBD1; size: many
DNA: TGCAGCGTTATCCGGACTAGCGGGTTACCCTACAATGAGCAGTTCTTC; CDR3: CSVIRTSGLPYNEQFF; V: TRBV29-1; J: TRBJ2-1; D: TRBD2; size: NA
DNA: TGTGCCAGCAGTTTAGATCCCAGACCGGGGACCCAGTACTTC; CDR3: CASSLDPRPGTQYF; V: TRBV12-3/TRBV12-4; J: TRBJ2-5; D: NA; size: NA
DNA: TGTGCCAGCAGGTCCGGGACTACAAGCACAGATACGCAGTATTTT; CDR3: CASRSGTTSTDTQYF; V: TRBV6-5; J: TRBJ2-3; D: TRBD2; size: many
DNA: TGTGCCAGCAGCTTGGGCGGAGACTATGGCTACACCTTC; CDR3: CASSLGGDYGYTF; V: TRBV5-6; J: TRBJ1-2; D: NA; size: many
DNA: TGTGCCAGCAGCTCTCACTACAGGGTAACCTCCTACGAGCAGTACTTC; CDR3: CASSSHYRVTSYEQYF; V: TRBV5-6; J: TRBJ2-7; D: NA; size: NA
DNA: TGTGCCAGCAGCGGCGGGACTCCCTCCTACAATGAGCAGTTCTTC; CDR3: CASSGGTPSYNEQFF; V: TRBV5-4; J: TRBJ2-1; D: NA; size: NA
DNA: TGTGCCAGCAGCTTGGATGGGGACTCCTGGGGCGAGCAGTACTTC; CDR3: CASSLDGDSWGEQYF; V: TRBV5-4; J: TRBJ2-7; D: NA; size: few
DNA: TGTGCCAGCAGTTTAGGGGAGACCAATGAGCAGTTCTTC; CDR3: CASSLGETNEQFF; V: TRBV12-3/TRBV12-4; J: TRBJ2-1; D: NA; size: NA
DNA: TGTGCCAGCAGCCCCCGGACAGCTAGCACAGATACGCAGTATTTT; CDR3: CASSPRTASTDTQYF; V: TRBV9; J: TRBJ2-3; D: NA; size: many
DNA: TGTGCCAGCAGCGACGAGGGGGCCGGCTACACCTTC; CDR3: CASSDEGAGYTF; V: TRBV2; J: TRBJ1-2; D: TRBD1; size: few
DNA: TGTGCCAGCAGCCCCGGGACAGCAACCTACGAGCAGTACTTC; CDR3: CASSPGTATYEQYF; V: TRBV6-5; J: TRBJ2-7; D: TRBD1; size: NA
DNA: TGTGCCAGCAGCCTTACAGGGGTGAGGGGAAACACCATATATTTT; CDR3: CASSLTGVRGNTIYF; V: TRBV12-3/TRBV12-4; J: TRBJ1-3; D: TRBD1; size: many
DNA: TGTGCCAGCACCACTCACATAGGGCCTCTGGGGGCCAACGTCCTGACTTTC; CDR3: CASTTHIGPLGANVLTF; V: TRBV28; J: TRBJ2-6; D: NA; size: NA
DNA: TGTGCCAGCAGCCCACCTCGCCGCTCCTACAATGAGCAGTTCTTC; CDR3: CASSPPRRSYNEQFF; V: TRBV7-9; J: TRBJ2-1; D: NA; size: NA
DNA: TGCAGCGTTGAAGACTCGCTAGCGGGGGGTGCGGATACGCAGTATTTT; CDR3: CSVEDSLAGGADTQYF; V: TRBV29-1; J: TRBJ2-3; D: TRBD2; size: many
DNA: TGCAGTGCACAGGGGGTTAATTCACCCCTCCACTTT; CDR3: CSAQGVNSPLHF; V: TRBV20-1; J: TRBJ1-6; D: TRBD1; size: NA
DNA: TGTGCCAGCAGCTTAAAGCGAGGGACGAACACCGGGGAGCTGTTTTTT; CDR3: CASSLKRGTNTGELFF; V: TRBV7-3; J: TRBJ2-2; D: NA; size: many
DNA: TGCAGTGTTAGAGATCCAGGGGGCTTATATGGCTACACCTTC; CDR3: CSVRDPGGLYGYTF; V: TRBV20-1; J: TRBJ1-2; D: TRBD1; size: NA
DNA: TGTGCCAGCAGTGAACTATTCGGACCCGGTGAGCAGTTCTTC; CDR3: CASSELFGPGEQFF; V: TRBV6-1; J: TRBJ2-1; D: NA; size: many
DNA: TGTGCCAGCAGCCAAGCCATGGGGGGAAGGGGCCATCAGCCCCAGCATTTT; CDR3: CASSQAMGGRGHQPQHF; V: TRBV3-1; J: TRBJ1-5; D: NA; size: many
DNA: TGTGCCAGCAGCAAGCCGGGACTAGGGGATGAGCAGTTCTTC; CDR3: CASSKPGLGDEQFF; V: TRBV7-9; J: TRBJ2-1; D: TRBD2; size: few